The rows below give T cell receptor beta chains drawn from one sample of a study of blood T cell repertoires in COVID-19. Here immunoSEQ multiplex PCR was the method, and the copy in TCRdb shows in-frame clones only, minus some. The sample carries about 54,000 clones, 85% recorded once. The sample taken for sequencing was peripheral blood. Receptors originate from a human donor in a cohort sampled during active COVID-19. The CDR3 runs from the conserved cysteine through the conserved F or W. D genes are given only for firm matches. Some rows have no size entry. The others give once, few or many, or a class for an expanded clone.

size	J	V	D	CDR3	DNA
NA	TRBJ2-7	TRBV6-2/TRBV6-3	TRBD1	CASSPGTGFEQYF	TGTGCCAGCAGCCCCGGGACAGGGTTCGAGCAGTACTTC
NA	TRBJ1-2	TRBV14	NA	CASSHNAAGYTF	TGTGCCAGCAGCCACAACGCGGCAGGCTACACCTTC
NA	TRBJ2-1	TRBV3-1/TRBV3-2	TRBD2	CASRGRTSYYNEQFF	TGTGCCAGCAGGGGCAGGACTAGCTACTACAATGAGCAGTTCTTC
NA	TRBJ1-2	TRBV30	NA	CAWDTTNYGYTF	TGTGCCTGGGACACCACTAACTATGGCTACACCTTC
once	TRBJ2-7	TRBV2	TRBD1	CAGQGALGYEQYF	TGTGCCGGACAGGGGGCGCTTGGGTACGAGCAGTACTTC
NA	TRBJ1-5	TRBV11-2	TRBD1	CASSQTGFDQPQHF	TGTGCCAGCAGCCAGACAGGGTTTGATCAGCCCCAGCATTTT
many	TRBJ2-5	TRBV7-6	NA	CASSLAGGQETQYF	TGTGCCAGCAGCTTAGCGGGGGGGCAGGAGACCCAGTACTTC
NA	TRBJ2-5	TRBV19	TRBD1	CASSMPGYRGETQYF	TGTGCCAGTAGTATGCCGGGGTACAGGGGGGAGACCCAGTACTTC
NA	TRBJ2-1	TRBV27	TRBD2	CASGPTPGGVSYNEQFF	TGTGCCAGCGGACCCACCCCGGGGGGAGTTTCCTACAATGAGCAGTTCTTC
NA	TRBJ2-1	TRBV7-3	NA	CASSEPGVGEQFF	TGTGCCAGCAGCGAACCGGGAGTGGGTGAGCAGTTCTTC
NA	TRBJ1-6	TRBV5-1	NA	CASSQGQTDSPLHF	TGCGCTAGCAGCCAAGGACAGACTGATTCACCCCTCCACTTT
NA	TRBJ2-7	TRBV7-9	NA	CASSSRTGWDEQYF	TGTGCCAGCAGCTCCCGTACAGGATGGGACGAGCAGTACTTC
NA	TRBJ2-2	TRBV28	TRBD2	CASTIAGANTGELFF	TGTGCCAGCACGATAGCGGGAGCCAACACCGGGGAGCTGTTTTTT
NA	TRBJ2-1	TRBV30	TRBD2	CAWSLYIPGTSPNEQFF	TGTGCCTGGAGTCTCTACATCCCCGGGACTAGCCCCAATGAGCAGTTCTTC
NA	TRBJ1-3	TRBV19	NA	CASSIAGSGNTIYF	TGTGCCAGTAGTATCGCAGGTTCTGGAAACACCATATATTTT
NA	TRBJ1-2	TRBV30	TRBD1	CAWSRDRAYGYTF	TGTGCCTGGAGCCGAGACAGGGCCTATGGCTACACCTTC
NA	TRBJ1-1	TRBV29-1	NA	CSGDFNTEAFF	TGCAGCGGGGACTTTAACACTGAAGCTTTCTTT
few	TRBJ2-2	TRBV4-3	TRBD2	CASSQGRASGRELFF	TGCGCCAGCAGCCAAGGGCGGGCTAGCGGGAGGGAGCTGTTTTTT
NA	TRBJ1-1	TRBV27	NA	CASSAHLGRGSTEAFF	TGTGCCAGCAGTGCCCACCTCGGCAGGGGTAGCACTGAAGCTTTCTTT
NA	TRBJ1-4	TRBV28	TRBD1	CASRDRANEKLFF	TGTGCCAGCAGGGACAGGGCGAACGAAAAACTGTTTTTT
NA	TRBJ1-1	TRBV6-6	NA	CASSLGGGTEAFF	TGTGCCAGCAGTCTCGGGGGAGGTACTGAAGCTTTCTTT
NA	TRBJ1-5	TRBV28	TRBD1	CASSPSTGYEQPQHF	TGTGCCAGCAGTCCTTCGACAGGGTACGAACAGCCCCAGCATTTT
few	TRBJ1-1	TRBV7-8	TRBD1	CASSLVPAEGAKPNTEAFF	TGTGCCAGCAGCTTAGTCCCGGCCGAGGGGGCGAAACCTAACACTGAAGCTTTCTTT
NA	TRBJ1-2	TRBV29-1	NA	CSVEGLLRGYTF	TGCAGCGTTGAAGGTCTGCTTCGGGGCTACACCTTC
few	TRBJ2-3	TRBV20-1	TRBD2	CSATEPSGRAVIYPDTQYF	TGCAGTGCTACTGAACCTAGCGGGAGGGCCGTTATATATCCAGATACGCAGTATTTT
NA	TRBJ1-6	TRBV6-2/TRBV6-3	NA	CASSSRQRGYNSPLHF	TGTGCCAGCAGTTCCCGACAACGGGGTTATAATTCACCCCTCCACTTT
NA	TRBJ2-3	TRBV9	TRBD2	CASSAGLAGVGTQYF	TGTGCCAGCAGCGCAGGACTAGCGGGAGTTGGGACGCAGTATTTT
NA	TRBJ1-2	TRBV10-3	TRBD1	CAISRDRGQDGYTF	TGTGCCATCAGTCGGGACAGGGGGCAGGATGGCTACACCTTC
once	TRBJ2-3	TRBV24-1	NA	CATGGIGTDTQYF	TGTGCCACCGGAGGGATCGGCACAGATACGCAGTATTTT
NA	TRBJ1-5	TRBV4-3	NA	CASSQDGQYQPQHF	TGCGCCAGCAGCCAAGACGGACAGTATCAGCCCCAGCATTTT
NA	TRBJ2-7	TRBV7-8	NA	CASSPSGWEQYF	TGTGCCAGCAGCCCGTCAGGTTGGGAGCAGTACTTC
NA	TRBJ1-6	TRBV15	NA	CATSTRWTLKSPLHF	TGTGCCACCAGCACGAGGTGGACATTGAAATCACCCCTCCACTTT
NA	TRBJ2-7	TRBV4-2	TRBD2	CASSQGGTGGTRPDSYEQYF	TGTGCCAGCAGCCAAGGGGGGACCGGGGGGACTAGACCGGACTCCTACGAGCAGTACTTC
NA	TRBJ2-3	TRBV30	NA	CAWRRAGVAGTDTQYF	TGTGCCTGGAGGAGGGCTGGAGTAGCGGGCACAGATACGCAGTATTTT
NA	TRBJ2-7	TRBV18	NA	CASSPPTYEQYF	TGTGCCAGCTCACCACCCACATACGAGCAGTACTTC
NA	TRBJ2-1	TRBV5-1	NA	CASSLYEQLSYNEQFF	TGCGCCAGCAGCTTGTACGAACAGTTATCCTACAATGAGCAGTTCTTC
NA	TRBJ2-3	TRBV28	NA	CATNRGDTQYF	TGTGCCACCAACCGAGGAGATACGCAGTATTTT
once	TRBJ2-1	TRBV11-3	TRBD2	CASSLGTSGSLDEQFF	TGTGCCAGCAGCCTGGGGACTAGCGGGAGTCTGGATGAGCAGTTCTTC
NA	TRBJ2-4	TRBV27	TRBD1	CASSFRTGGIDIQYF	TGTGCCAGCAGTTTTAGGACAGGGGGCATCGACATTCAGTACTTC
NA	TRBJ2-1	TRBV10-3	TRBD1	CAIHPGTGSYNEQFF	TGTGCCATTCACCCCGGGACAGGGTCCTACAATGAGCAGTTCTTC